The entry below describes one TCR beta chain. Its matching antigen is unknown. This sample is part of a study of T cell responses to AZD1222 COVID-19 vaccine. Sequencing was performed with immunoSEQ multiplex PCR; in TCRdb, only in-frame clones are kept and a portion is missing. The sample comprises about 160,000 clones, 80% to 95% of which are singletons, and approximately 4% rests with the top ten. Whole-study findings and limits: The study found vaccine-associated CD4 TCRs spanning spike, dominant at 160-218 and 743-854. Researchers took repertoire samples only after the peak T cell response had come. Donors in the cohort were predominantly white British and more often female, and clonal diversity was possibly underestimated. Baseline seropositives among AZD1222 recipients totaled only five to seven.

The sequencing here drew on peripheral blood, taken on day 0 of AZD1222 vaccination. The receptor was isolated from an adult in good health.

CDR3 DNA sequence: TGTGCCAGCAGCTTAGCGTTGGTTATAGGGGCCGCTGAGCAGTTCTTC. Translated, it gives CASSLALVIGAAEQFF. This chain joins TRBV7-2 and TRBJ2-1; a weak D match, TRBD1 (5 bases). The germline CDR1 and CDR2 sequences are SGHTA and FQGNSA. Trimming left V 0 bases short and J 9 bases short, with 18 bases between. The CDR3 is made up of 16 amino acids. Supplemented by reference TRBV7-2 and TRBJ2-1, the full variable domain reads GAGVSQSPSNKVTEKGKDVELRCDPISGHTALYWYRQSLGQGLEFLIYFQGNSAPDKSGLPSDRFSAERTGGSVSTLTIQRTQQEDSAVYLCASSLALVIGAAEQFFGPGTRLTVL.